These 8 T cell receptor beta chains originate from one sample sequenced in a study of blood T cells in healthy people across ages. Through a sample-barcoded 5' primer and a J-beta primer mix, a second PCR was run for roughly 6 to 12 cycles. One entry per CDR3 protein, called by TCRdb with MiXCR from the 5' RACE reads. The table includes around 1.5 million distinct CDR3 sequences, about 31% detected once. Sequenced material: blood. The source of these receptors is a woman aged 25 to 39 in good health.

This clonotype appeared a few times. This chain joins TRBV5-1 and TRBJ1-5, with no clear D. This CDR3 has 14 residues. Looked up from germline, CDR1 is SGHRS and CDR2 is YFSETQ. Trimming took 4 bases from V and 7 from J, leaving 15 bases between them. CDR3 bases: TGCGCCAGCAGCCCGGACCCGGCGGGGCAGCCCCAGCATTTT. It is translated as CASSPDPAGQPQHF. Variable domain in full (rest from reference TRBV5-1 and TRBJ1-5): KAGVTQTPRYLIKTRGQQVTLSCSPISGHRSVSWYQQTPGQGLQFLFEYFSETQRNKGNFPGRFSGRQFSNSRSEMNVSTLELGDSALYLCASSPDPAGQPQHFGDGTRLSIL.

This clonotype appeared a few times. This chain uses TRBV20-1 with TRBJ2-3; 8 positions match TRBD2. The CDR3 sequence is 18 residues long. The germline V gene has CDR1 DFQATT and CDR2 SNEGSKA (reference sequence). V was pared by 6 bases and J by 3 bases, with 20 bases of the junction left unmatched. The CDR3 protein is CSATPTSEAGGGTDTQYF. The DNA of the CDR3 is TGCAGTGCAACCCCCACCTCCGAGGCCGGGGGGGGAACAGATACGCAGTATTTT.

This clonotype was detected only a few times. The rearrangement uses TRBV19 and TRBJ1-2, with 9 bases matching TRBD1. The CDR3 extends over 12 amino acids. Germline assignment: CDR1 LNHDA and CDR2 SQIVND (reference sequence). The V and J ends lost 6 bases and 7 bases, in that order; junction bases with no gene match: 3. The CDR3 spells CASRGQGLGYTF. For the CDR3, the DNA is TGTGCCAGTAGGGGACAGGGTCTTGGCTACACCTTC.

Of note for this clonotype: A much larger clone lies a single base off, so this may be a read error. This chain uses TRBV2 with TRBJ2-7; TRBD1 agrees at 7 bases. CDR1 SNHLY and CDR2 FYNNEI come from the germline V gene. The CDR3 totals 13 residues. As DNA, the CDR3 is TGTGCCAGCAGCCCTACCACAGGGGACGAGCGGTACTTC. This encodes CASSPTTGDERYF.

This clonotype was detected a few times. V usage is TRBV5-1 and J usage is TRBJ1-5, with D unclear. Germline V gene lookup returns CDR1 SGHRS and CDR2 YFSETQ. The germline V and J ends were trimmed by 0 bases and 2 bases, with 6 bases remaining between them. This CDR3 has 14 residues. The CDR3 DNA sequence: TGCGCCAGCAGCTTGGAATTGGGCAATCAGCCCCAGCATTTT. Translation gives CASSLELGNQPQHF.

The chain couples TRBV20-1 to TRBJ1-2; a possible D gene is TRBD1 (6 bases). The CDR3 sequence is 13 residues long. V lost 1 base and J 7 bases, leaving 13 bases between the germline ends. Per germline, CDR1 DFQATT and CDR2 SNEGSKA (reference sequence). CDR3 in DNA: TGCAGTGCTAGAGGGGGGGGCCCCACTGGCTACACCTTC. Residues: CSARGGGPTGYTF.

Concerning this clonotype: A read error may explain this, as a much larger clone is one base away. J is TRBJ2-7 and V is TRBV29-1, with D hard to call. The length of the CDR3 is 13 residues. Trimming shortened V by 4 bases and J by 0 bases, and 10 bases separated the two germline ends. In germline, CDR1 is SQVTM, CDR2 ANQGSEA. CDR3 sequence reads: CSVGTFSSYEQYF. The CDR3 nucleotides are TGCAGCGTTGGAACATTCAGCTCCTACGAGCAGTACTTC.

This clonotype was detected only a few times. V is TRBV7-2 and J is TRBJ2-7; TRBD2 might be the D (6 bases). The V end was cut by 2 bases, the J end by 3 bases, with 20 bases between. Germline V gene data show CDR1 as SGHTA and CDR2 as FQGNSA. The CDR3 length is 17 residues. CDR3 nucleotides: TGTGCCAGCAGCTTAACCACGCCCGGGACTCTAATCTACGAGCAGTACTTC. Protein sequence: CASSLTTPGTLIYEQYF.